The 20 T cell receptor beta chains listed next were all sequenced from one sample in a study of T cells in Graves' hyperthyroidism and ophthalmopathy. Amplified TCR beta CDR3 regions derived from RNA transcripts. First-round RT-PCR with HTBI primers amplified the TCR CDR3 region. Each CDR3 protein gets one entry after TCRdb re-called the multiplex PCR reads with MiXCR. The sample lists around 690,000 distinct CDR3 sequences; roughly 17% were seen once. Sequences were obtained from blood. The receptors come from a man aged 50 or older with Graves' hyperthyroidism.

This clonotype was recorded at least ten times. The chain couples TRBV12-3 or TRBV12-4 to TRBJ1-5, with a tentative D call TRBD1 (6 bases). The CDR3 extends over 15 amino acids. Trimming removed 1 base from V and 3 bases from J, with 10 bases in between. The CDR3 DNA reads TGTGCCAGCAGTTTAGAGAACAGGGTCAATCAGCCCCAGCATTTT. This translates into CASSLENRVNQPQHF.

This chain joins TRBV19 and TRBJ1-1, with 7 bases lining up with TRBD1. The CDR3 sequence is 15 residues long. Germline CDR1 reads LNHDA; CDR2 reads SQIVND (reference sequence). With 6 bases clipped from V and 0 bases from J, the junction kept 7 bases outside the gene matches. DNA of the CDR3: TGTGCCAGTAGCGCAAGGGGGCCCATGAACACTGAAGCTTTCTTT. This codes for CASSARGPMNTEAFF.

In this sample, this clonotype turned up many times. The V gene is TRBV19, the J gene TRBJ2-5; D may be TRBD1 (5 bases). Trimming stripped 5 bases from V and 0 bases from J, with 10 bases between. This CDR3 contains 14 residues. CDR1 and CDR2 (germline): LNHDA, SQIVND (reference sequence). The DNA for the CDR3 is TGTGCCAGTAGTTACAGGATGAACCAAGAGACCCAGTACTTC. The encoded protein is CASSYRMNQETQYF.

Notes on this clonotype: This could be a read error, since a much larger clone is one nucleotide away. The chain recombines TRBV18 with TRBJ2-6; a possible D gene is TRBD1 (6 bases). The germline gives CDR1 KGHSH, CDR2 LQKENI. This CDR3 is 15 amino acids long. CDR3 region: CASSLSGAGASVLTF. In DNA, the CDR3 is TGTGCCAGCTCGCTGTCAGGGGCCGGGGCCAGCGTCCTGACTTTC.

This clonotype has at least ten counts. The CDR3 DNA reads as TGTGCCAGCAGTTTTTCCGGGACAGGGGGCGTTAGGAATCAGCCCCAGCATTTT. Translating gives CASSFSGTGGVRNQPQHF. The chain carries TRBV6-2 or TRBV6-3 and TRBJ1-5, with TRBD1 matching over 12 bases. V was pared by 4 bases and J by 4 bases, with 11 bases of the junction left unmatched. The CDR3 is 18 amino acids. From germline, CDR1 is MNHEY and CDR2 SVGEGT.

This clonotype was seen many times. The V gene is TRBV28, the J gene TRBJ2-7, with 9 bases that match TRBD1. The junction had 12 bases not matched to a gene; V was cut back by 5 bases and J by 4 bases. The V gene's germline CDR1 is MDHEN and CDR2 SYDVKM. CDR3 size: 16 residues. This chain's CDR3 is CASSTSSGTGLYEQYF. CDR3 nucleotides: TGTGCCAGCAGTACCAGCTCCGGGACAGGGTTATACGAGCAGTACTTC.

The chain joins TRBV11-2 to TRBJ2-3, with 7 bases that match TRBD2. Per the germline V gene, CDR1 is SGHAT and CDR2 is FQNNGV. The CDR3 is 19 residues long. Trimming cost V 0 bases and J 2 bases; bases outside gene matches: 14. CDR3 protein: CASSLDPSLAARYTDTQYF. For the CDR3, the DNA is TGTGCCAGCAGCTTAGACCCCTCTCTAGCGGCAAGATACACAGATACGCAGTATTTT.

The table lists this clonotype with many counts. V is TRBV28 and J is TRBJ2-2; 13 nucleotides line up with TRBD2. Germline loops: CDR1 MDHEN, CDR2 SYDVKM. Trimming removed 6 bases from V and 9 bases from J; junction bases left unmatched: 10. The length of the CDR3 is 16 residues. CDR3 loop: CASSLSGTSGIWELFF. The DNA for the CDR3 is TGTGCCAGCAGCCTCTCCGGGACTAGCGGGATCTGGGAGCTGTTTTTT.

There are many counts of this clonotype. A junction end diverges from the germline sequence, so it may reflect a read error. Written as DNA, the CDR3 is TGTGCCAGCAGTTACATCAGGAACGCTGAAGCTTTCTTT. Protein sequence: CASSYIRNAEAFF. V usage is TRBV6-2 or TRBV6-3 and J usage is TRBJ1-1; D unresolved. The CDR3 is made up of 13 amino acids. CDR1 is MNHEY and CDR2 is SVGEGT in the germline V gene.

This clonotype was seen at least ten times. This chain joins TRBV27 and TRBJ2-7, with TRBD1 matching 9 bases. V shed 5 bases, J shed 0 bases, and the junction held 5 bases outside the gene matches. Germline lookup yields CDR1 MNHEY and CDR2 SMNVEV (reference sequence). There are 15 residues in the CDR3. The CDR3 DNA reads TGTGCCAGCAGTCAGGGGACAGGGAGCTCCTACGAGCAGTACTTC. Translated: CASSQGTGSSYEQYF.

This clonotype has a handful of counts. CDR3 bases: TGTGCCAGTAGTTACGGGCGTTCCGACAAGTACTTC. It specifies CASSYGRSDKYF. V usage is TRBV19 and J usage is TRBJ2-5; D unresolved. The V end was cut by 5 bases, the J end by 12 bases, with 16 bases between. This CDR3 spans 12 amino acids. Germline CDR1 reads LNHDA; CDR2 reads SQIVND (reference sequence).

This chain uses TRBV12-3 or TRBV12-4 with TRBJ2-1; TRBD1 or TRBD2 may be the D gene (7 bases each). Trimming left V 7 bases short and J 5 bases short, with 18 bases between. The CDR3 has 15 residues. The CDR3 bases are TGTGCCAGCAAAAAGGGGGCGGGAGAAGACAATGAGCAGTTCTTC. This codes for CASKKGAGEDNEQFF.

This clonotype was found a few times. J is TRBJ1-3 and V is TRBV7-2; 7 bases line up with TRBD1. The CDR3 covers 15 residues. Unmatched junction bases numbered 6, after V lost 5 bases and J lost 2 bases. Germline CDR1 is SGHTA and CDR2 is FQGNSA. CDR3 sequence reads: CASSPRGPTGNTIYF. CDR3 bases: TGTGCCAGCAGCCCAAGGGGGCCCACTGGAAACACCATATATTTT. The whole variable domain, remainder taken from reference TRBV7-2 and TRBJ1-3, is GAGVSQSPSNKVTEKGKDVELRCDPISGHTALYWYRQSLGQGLEFLIYFQGNSAPDKSGLPSDRFSAERTGGSVSTLTIQRTQQEDSAVYLCASSPRGPTGNTIYFGEGSWLTVV.

V and J are TRBV18 and TRBJ1-2; no reliable D call. Germline CDR1 is KGHSH and CDR2 is LQKENI. V lost 2 bases to trimming and J lost 0 bases, with 7 bases between them. The CDR3 has 14 residues. The chain's CDR3 is CASSPVPANYGYTF. The CDR3 DNA sequence: TGTGCCAGCTCACCAGTCCCAGCTAACTATGGCTACACCTTC. Full variable domain (remainder filled in from reference TRBV18 and TRBJ1-2): NAGVMQNPRHLVRRRGQEARLRCSPMKGHSHVYWYRQLPEEGLKFMVYLQKENIIDESGMPKERFSAEFPKEGPSILRIQQVVRGDSAAYFCASSPVPANYGYTFGSGTRLTVV.

This clonotype was observed a few times. The chain is built from TRBV24-1 and TRBJ2-1; no reliable D call. CDR1 KGHDR and CDR2 SFDVKD come from the germline V gene. V was cut by 3 bases and J by 7 bases, with 3 bases left in between. This CDR3 is 11 amino acids long. DNA of the CDR3: TGTGCCACCAGTGATCATAATGAGCAGTTCTTC. It is translated as CATSDHNEQFF.

J is TRBJ2-7 and V is TRBV15; 10 bases are a match to TRBD1. J was trimmed by 5 bases and V by 5 bases; bases with no gene match: 3. The germline CDR1 and CDR2 sequences are LNHNV and YYDKDF (reference sequence). The CDR3 loop spans 13 amino acids. Written as DNA, the CDR3 is TGTGCCACCAGCGAGGGGACAGGGGACGAGCAGTACTTC. Protein: CATSEGTGDEQYF.

This clonotype has more than one count but fewer than ten. V and J are TRBV6-1 and TRBJ2-1, with no clear D. Deletions cut 6 bases from V and 9 bases from J, with 12 bases between. CDR1 is MNHNS, CDR2 SASEGT, per germline. This CDR3 is built from 12 residues. The CDR3 sequence is CASSLPRSEQFF. The CDR3 DNA sequence: TGTGCCAGCAGCTTACCCCGGAGTGAGCAGTTCTTC.

The chain couples TRBV28 to TRBJ1-1; D unclear. The CDR3 consists of 12 residues. With 2 bases removed from V and 7 bases from J, the gap between germline ends came to 8 bases. Germline V gene sequence: CDR1 MDHEN, CDR2 SYDVKM. The CDR3 reads CASSLQRGEAFF. The CDR3 DNA reads as TGTGCCAGCAGTTTACAACGGGGTGAAGCTTTCTTT.

This clonotype was detected ten times or more. The chain has TRBV7-2 and TRBJ2-7, with D perhaps TRBD1 or TRBD2 (5 bases each). Germline CDR1 is SGHTA and CDR2 is FQGNSA. V was cut by 0 bases and J by 0 bases, with 12 bases left in between. The CDR3 totals 16 residues. The CDR3 DNA reads as TGTGCCAGCAGCTTAGCCGGGACCGATTCCTCCTACGAGCAGTACTTC. Residues: CASSLAGTDSSYEQYF.

This clonotype was detected only a few times. The V call is TRBV20-1, the J call TRBJ1-1, with D maybe TRBD1 (5 bases). Germline CDR1 DFQATT, CDR2 SNEGSKA (reference sequence). The CDR3 totals 15 residues. V lost 1 base and J 6 bases, leaving 18 bases between the germline ends. The CDR3 nucleotides are TGCAGTGCTAGAGTTGGACACGGGATTTACCCTGAAGCTTTCTTT. It yields the protein CSARVGHGIYPEAFF.